One and the same sample provided the 18 T cell receptor beta chains below, sequenced in a study of blood T cell repertoires in COVID-19. Profiled with immunoSEQ multiplex PCR; TCRdb holds only in-frame clones, not every one. Here the sample spans more than 85,000 clones, approximately 70% being singletons. Sequenced sample: peripheral blood. The receptors were sampled from a woman aged 55-75 years with acute or convalescent COVID-19.

The chain carries TRBV6-2 or TRBV6-3 and TRBJ2-7, with 10 bases aligning to TRBD1. J was trimmed by 2 bases and V by 5 bases; bases with no gene match: 12. This CDR3 has 17 amino acids. Germline-derived CDR1 and CDR2 are MNHEY and SVGEGT. CDR3 nucleotides: TGTGCCAGCAGTGAGCCCTTGGGACAGGGGCTACCCTACGAGCAGTACTTC. Its translation is CASSEPLGQGLPYEQYF.

This chain uses TRBV28 with TRBJ1-1, with 7 bases matching TRBD1. The CDR3 sequence is 17 residues long. Germline V gene lookup returns CDR1 MDHEN and CDR2 SYDVKM. J gave up 0 bases and V 8 bases, and 15 bases lay outside the gene matches. The CDR3 nucleotides read TGTGCCAGCTGGCCCTCGGGACAGACATTCATGAACACTGAAGCTTTCTTT. As protein: CASWPSGQTFMNTEAFF. The variable domain in full, completed from reference TRBV28 and TRBJ1-1, reads DVKVTQSSRYLVKRTGEKVFLECVQDMDHENMFWYRQDPGLGLRLIYFSYDVKMKEKGDIPEGYSVSREKKERFSLILESASTNQTSMYLCASWPSGQTFMNTEAFFGQGTRLTVV.

The rearrangement links TRBV3-1 (or the pseudogene TRBV3-2) to TRBJ2-7; 9 nucleotides agree with TRBD1. Germline CDR1 reads LGHDT; CDR2 reads YNNKEL (reference sequence). This CDR3 comprises 15 residues. The trim removed 6 bases at V and 0 bases at J, leaving 6 bases unmatched. CDR3 in DNA: TGTGCCAGCAGTACCGAGACAGGGGGCTCCTACGAGCAGTACTTC. This codes for CASSTETGGSYEQYF.

The genes are TRBV18 and TRBJ2-7; weak D call: TRBD1 (5 bases). Germline CDR1 KGHSH, CDR2 LQKENI. The CDR3 contains 13 residues. With 3 bases removed from V and 2 bases from J, the gap between germline ends came to 8 bases. In DNA form, the CDR3 reads TGTGCCAGCTCACCCGACAGTACCTACGAGCAGTACTTC. This gives the protein CASSPDSTYEQYF.

This clone was detected once. This chain uses TRBV27 with TRBJ1-5; D is ambiguous. This CDR3 spans 15 amino acids. Germline CDR1 is MNHEY and CDR2 is SMNVEV (reference sequence). Trimming left V 3 bases short and J 3 bases short, with 12 bases between. The CDR3 region is CASSFGAGDNQPQHF. The CDR3 nucleotides read TGTGCCAGCAGTTTCGGTGCAGGTGACAATCAGCCCCAGCATTTT.

V gene TRBV5-1 combines with J gene TRBJ2-3, with TRBD2 identical over 8 bases. Looked up from germline, CDR1 is SGHRS and CDR2 is YFSETQ. Trimming cost V 0 bases and J 3 bases; bases outside gene matches: 12. CDR3 length: 18 amino acids. The CDR3 protein is CASSLGSSGVLFTDTQYF. The CDR3 DNA sequence: TGCGCCAGCAGCTTGGGCAGTAGCGGGGTCCTTTTTACAGATACGCAGTATTTT.

V usage is TRBV5-1 and J usage is TRBJ1-4; possibly TRBD1 for D (6 bases). Germline loops: CDR1 SGHRS, CDR2 YFSETQ. V was pared by 2 bases and J by 8 bases, with 13 bases between. The CDR3 is made up of 14 amino acids. The CDR3 protein is CASSFQGSKEKLFF. The DNA of the CDR3 is TGCGCCAGCAGCTTTCAGGGGTCAAAGGAAAAACTGTTTTTT.

This clone was counted only a few times. The rearrangement joins TRBV30 to TRBJ1-1; D remains unclear. Germline lookup yields CDR1 GTSNPN and CDR2 SVGIG (reference sequence). This CDR3 is 14 amino acids long. V lost 4 bases to trimming and J lost 2 bases, with 14 bases between them. The CDR3 reads CAWTSGVFNTEAFF. The CDR3 DNA follows: TGTGCCTGGACCTCTGGAGTGTTTAACACTGAAGCTTTCTTT.

This clone is medium-sized by share. This rearrangement joins TRBV12-3 or TRBV12-4 to TRBJ1-5; D unclear. The germline V and J ends were trimmed by 4 bases and 5 bases, with 6 bases remaining between them. The CDR3 sequence is 12 residues long. The CDR3 region has the DNA TGTGCCAGCAGTTCACGAGATCAGCCCCAGCATTTT. Translation gives CASSSRDQPQHF.

This rearrangement joins TRBV30 to TRBJ1-1; 7 bases fit TRBD1. V was clipped by 3 bases and J by 5 bases; unmatched bases: 27. This CDR3 region has 20 residues. Looked up from germline, CDR1 is GTSNPN and CDR2 is SVGIG (reference sequence). The CDR3 loop reads CAWSRQVGSPGGYRVTEAFF. CDR3 DNA sequence: TGTGCCTGGAGCCGCCAGGTGGGGAGTCCAGGGGGGTACCGGGTGACTGAAGCTTTCTTT.

The chain combines TRBV10-3 with TRBJ1-1, with D possibly being TRBD1 (6 bases). Deletions cut 8 bases from V and 3 bases from J, with 13 bases between. The CDR3 has 13 amino acids. Germline V gene sequence: CDR1 ENHRY, CDR2 SYGVKD. The CDR3 DNA reads as TGTGCCATCGTTTCCACAGGGTACACTGAAGCTTTCTTT. It yields the protein CAIVSTGYTEAFF.

The chain has TRBV30 and TRBJ2-4; TRBD1 aligns across 7 bases. V shed 4 bases, J shed 0 bases, and the junction held 15 bases outside the gene matches. Germline V gene sequence: CDR1 GTSNPN, CDR2 SVGIG (reference sequence). The CDR3 runs 18 residues. The DNA for the CDR3 is TGTGCCTGGAACCCCCCGGGCAGGGGGTCCGTAGCCAAAAACATTCAGTACTTC. Encoded protein: CAWNPPGRGSVAKNIQYF.

This chain uses TRBV7-3 with TRBJ2-7; the D is unclear. The CDR3 has 15 residues. Germline CDR1 and CDR2: SGHTA and FQGTGA. Trimming cost V 5 bases and J 0 bases, with 14 bases left between them. CDR3 coding DNA: TGTGCCAGCAGCCCGCTGAGACTGGGCTCCTACGAGCAGTACTTC. It translates to CASSPLRLGSYEQYF.

This chain joins TRBV28 and TRBJ1-2, with D possibly matching TRBD1 (6 bases). V was trimmed by 4 bases and J by 7 bases, leaving 16 bases between them. Per the germline V gene, CDR1 is MDHEN and CDR2 is SYDVKM. The CDR3 covers 14 residues. CDR3 loop: CASSYTGTWSGYTF. DNA for the CDR3: TGTGCCAGCAGTTACACCGGGACATGGAGTGGCTACACCTTC.

The gene calls are TRBV19 and TRBJ1-6, with D perhaps TRBD1 (6 bases). There are 12 residues in the CDR3. The ends were cut back, 5 bases at V and 7 bases at J, with 6 bases in the middle. Germline assignment: CDR1 LNHDA and CDR2 SQIVND (reference sequence). CDR3 sequence reads: CASSDRNSPLHF. The CDR3 region has the DNA TGTGCCAGTAGTGACAGGAATTCACCCCTCCACTTT.

This clone was detected only once. V is TRBV24-1 and J is TRBJ2-1; TRBD1 might be the D (5 bases). The CDR3 is made up of 13 amino acids. The ends were cut back, 3 bases at V and 7 bases at J, with 9 bases in the middle. Germline CDR1 and CDR2: KGHDR and SFDVKD. CDR3 residues: CATSDAQANEQFF. The CDR3 DNA reads as TGTGCCACCAGTGATGCACAGGCTAATGAGCAGTTCTTC.

The chain joins TRBV5-1 to TRBJ2-6; 7 bases match TRBD2. Germline V gene sequence: CDR1 SGHRS, CDR2 YFSETQ. The trim removed 0 bases at V and 1 base at J, leaving 7 bases unmatched. CDR3 length equals 18 residues. The CDR3 DNA reads TGCGCCAGCAGCTTGGATCCCGTGGGGGGGTCTGGGGCCAACGTCCTGACTTTC. The encoded protein is CASSLDPVGGSGANVLTF.

The chain uses TRBV5-4 and TRBJ2-7; D is perhaps TRBD1 (6 bases). V shed 0 bases and J shed 3 bases, with 7 bases lying between them. Germline lookup yields CDR1 SGHNT and CDR2 YYREEE (reference sequence). The CDR3 totals 13 residues. The CDR3 region has the DNA TGTGCCAGCAGCTTGGCAGGGGTCTACGAGCAGTACTTC. Translation gives CASSLAGVYEQYF.